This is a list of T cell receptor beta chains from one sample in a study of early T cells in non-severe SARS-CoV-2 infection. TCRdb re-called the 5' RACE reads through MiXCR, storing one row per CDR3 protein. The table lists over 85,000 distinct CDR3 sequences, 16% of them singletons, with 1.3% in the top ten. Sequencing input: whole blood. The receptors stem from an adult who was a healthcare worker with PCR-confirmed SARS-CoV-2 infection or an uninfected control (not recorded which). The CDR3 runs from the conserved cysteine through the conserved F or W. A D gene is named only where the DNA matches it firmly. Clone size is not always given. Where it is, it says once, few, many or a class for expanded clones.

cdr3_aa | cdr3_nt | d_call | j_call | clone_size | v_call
CASRWTGGGYTF | TGTGCCAGCAGATGGACAGGGGGTGGCTACACCTTC | TRBD1 | TRBJ1-2 | - | TRBV28
CVSSFGRAGAEDTQYF | TGTGTCAGCAGCTTTGGGAGAGCGGGGGCTGAGGATACGCAGTATTTT | TRBD2 | TRBJ2-3 | - | TRBV5-4
CASSNSFEQYF | TGTGCCAGCAGCAATAGTTTCGAGCAGTACTTC | - | TRBJ2-7 | - | TRBV7-2
CSVRFSGEIYEQYF | TGCAGCGTCCGTTTTTCCGGGGAAATCTACGAGCAGTACTTC | - | TRBJ2-7 | - | TRBV29-1
CSVEHPGGGELFF | TGCAGCGTTGAACACCCCGGAGGGGGGGAGCTGTTTTTT | - | TRBJ2-2 | - | TRBV29-1
CASSLRQGAAGNTIYF | TGTGCCAGCAGTTTGCGGCAGGGGGCGGCAGGGAACACCATATATTTT | TRBD1 | TRBJ1-3 | - | TRBV12-3/TRBV12-4
CASSLSGLAGAREQFF | TGTGCCAGCAGTTTATCCGGACTAGCGGGAGCACGTGAGCAGTTCTTC | TRBD2 | TRBJ2-1 | - | TRBV2
CASSYRVGGNTGELFF | TGTGCCAGCAGCTACCGAGTCGGGGGCAACACCGGGGAGCTGTTTTTT | - | TRBJ2-2 | - | TRBV7-8
CATSRDFGRSPSNYGYTF | TGTGCCACCAGCAGAGATTTTGGCAGGAGTCCTTCCAACTATGGCTACACCTTC | - | TRBJ1-2 | few | TRBV15
CASSQVSQPQNEQFF | TGTGCCAGCAGCCAAGTTTCGCAACCTCAAAATGAGCAGTTCTTC | - | TRBJ2-1 | few | TRBV3-1